The 9 T cell receptor beta chains given below trace back to one sample, sequenced in a study of shared clonotypes between healthy human individuals. Generated by immunoSEQ multiplex PCR, the TCRdb table keeps only in-frame clones and is missing some. The sample contains about 2.4 million clones, 85% to 95% of which appear only once. Input material: naive CD4+ T cells sorted from blood. Subset of the sample: CD45RA+ positively selected. The receptors originated from a young man in good health.

The chain recombines TRBV5-4 with TRBJ2-5, with 16 bases lining up with TRBD2. The junction had 4 bases not matched to a gene; V was cut back by 4 bases and J by 1 base. The CDR3 extends over 17 amino acids. CDR1 is SGHNT, CDR2 YYREEE, per germline (reference sequence). CDR3 in DNA: TGTGCCAGCAGCACCGGGACTAGCGGGGGGGCCCAAGAGACCCAGTACTTC. Protein: CASSTGTSGGAQETQYF.

The J gene is TRBJ1-2, the V gene TRBV28; D remains ambiguous. Germline loops: CDR1 MDHEN, CDR2 SYDVKM. The V and J ends lost 4 bases and 8 bases respectively, with 20 bases between them. The CDR3 consists of 15 residues. CDR3 sequence reads: CASSWARGRVGGYTF. DNA of the CDR3: TGTGCCAGCAGTTGGGCCCGTGGAAGGGTTGGGGGCTACACCTTC.

Here the CDR3 DNA reads TGTGCCAGCAGCTTGGCCGGGACGGCCCTGAACACTGAAGCTTTCTTT. Translated: CASSLAGTALNTEAFF. The V gene is TRBV5-4, the J gene TRBJ1-1; perhaps TRBD1 as D (5 bases). The ends were cut back, 0 bases at V and 0 bases at J, with 12 bases in the middle. This CDR3 region has 16 residues. Germline assignment: CDR1 SGHNT and CDR2 YYREEE (reference sequence).

This clone was found once. This rearrangement joins TRBV28 to TRBJ1-6; TRBD1 matches at 9 bases. The length of the CDR3 is 15 residues. Germline V gives CDR1 MDHEN, CDR2 SYDVKM. The V segment lost 9 bases and the J segment 8 bases; nucleotides outside the gene matches: 11. CDR3 coding DNA: TGTGCCAGTTTATCCCCGGGACAGGGTTATTCACCCCTCCACTTT. This translates into CASLSPGQGYSPLHF.

The chain employs TRBV5-1 and TRBJ2-2; TRBD2 matches 14 bases. Germline lookup yields CDR1 SGHRS and CDR2 YFSETQ. With V trimmed by 4 bases and J by 7 bases, 6 bases remained unmatched. The CDR3 totals 16 residues. CDR3 in amino acids: CASSPGLAGVVGELFF. The CDR3, as DNA: TGCGCCAGCAGCCCGGGACTAGCGGGAGTCGTCGGGGAGCTGTTTTTT.

The chain uses TRBV2 and TRBJ2-1, with D perhaps given as TRBD1 or TRBD2 (5 bases each). V was clipped by 6 bases and J by 9 bases, with 21 bases between them. Germline CDR1 SNHLY, CDR2 FYNNEI. CDR3 size: 15 residues. The CDR3 spells CASREDAIYGAEQFF. The CDR3 DNA is TGTGCCAGCAGGGAGGACGCTATTTATGGGGCTGAGCAGTTCTTC.

The chain links TRBV5-1 to TRBJ2-7, with 8 positions matching TRBD2. Germline CDR1 reads SGHRS; CDR2 reads YFSETQ. Unmatched junction bases numbered 12, after V lost 2 bases and J lost 2 bases. The CDR3 extends over 17 amino acids. CDR3 protein: CASSFVSGRAGTYEQYF. The DNA for the CDR3 is TGCGCCAGCAGCTTTGTCTCCGGGAGGGCCGGAACCTACGAGCAGTACTTC.

The gene calls are TRBV19 and TRBJ1-1; unclear D gene. Germline V gives CDR1 LNHDA, CDR2 SQIVND (reference sequence). V was trimmed by 1 base and J by 7 bases, leaving 10 bases between them. CDR3 length: 13 amino acids. The CDR3 DNA reads TGTGCCAGTAGTATAGGTAGGTACGGTGAAGCTTTCTTT. This encodes CASSIGRYGEAFF.

The chain links TRBV6-1 to TRBJ1-4; no clear D. Per germline, CDR1 MNHNS and CDR2 SASEGT. V lost 0 bases and J 8 bases, leaving 19 bases between the germline ends. This CDR3 region has 17 residues. CDR3 DNA sequence: TGTGCCAGCAGTGAAGCTGCGGGGAGACGGAGGAACGAAAAACTGTTTTTT. It yields the protein CASSEAAGRRRNEKLFF.